Listed here are 27 T cell receptor beta chains from one sample, sequenced in a study of regulatory T cells in long-lasting Graves disease (dated by TCRdb to the early 2020s). Library preparation was by multiplex PCR. For sequencing, an Illumina HiSeq 4000 was employed. TCR beta libraries were built with iRepertoire HTBI primers and Arm-PCR amplification of CDR3 regions. Using fastp trimming at Q25 and MiXCR clonotype assembly, TCRdb reanalyzed the public sequencing data and kept in-frame beta chains. Merged by CDR3 protein, the rows form single entries marked with the most common genes and DNA. For this sample the table gives over 400,000 distinct CDR3 sequences, of which 12% to 15% were detected only once. Over 15% of the sample rests with the top ten. Reading the label with the study, this specimen's time point is: newly diagnosed GD, antithyroid drugs for less than 3 months. For both TCR sequencing and RNA sequencing, RNA was extracted from PBMCs using TRIzol.

Separately, the same data were catalogued under a study of T cells in Graves' hyperthyroidism and ophthalmopathy.

Source: peripheral blood mononuclear cells (PBMCs), taken at new diagnosis, from a patient treated with antithyroid drugs. These receptors all stem from a woman in her 50s with Graves disease. Donor details come from another sample of the same person, matched by shared clones.

The CDR3: CASSYSRQNEQYF. CDR3 coding DNA: TGTGCCAGCAGTTACTCGCGGCAAAACGAGCAGTACTTC. The chain links TRBV6-2 or TRBV6-3 to TRBJ2-7, with no clear D. The CDR3 runs 13 residues. Germline assignment: CDR1 MNHEY and CDR2 SVGEGT. Trimming removed 0 bases from V and 5 bases from J, with 8 bases in between.

This clonotype was seen more than once but under ten times. This chain connects TRBV5-4 to TRBJ2-4; perhaps D is TRBD1 or TRBD2 (5 bases each). CDR1 is SGHNT, CDR2 YYREEE, per germline (reference sequence). Trimming stripped 4 bases from V and 13 bases from J, with 18 bases between. The CDR3 extends over 13 amino acids. The CDR3 loop reads CASSQGPRVLQYF. CDR3 bases: TGTGCCAGCAGCCAGGGACCCCGGGTACTGCAGTACTTC.

About this clonotype: With a much larger clone just one base away, this may be a read error. The chain has TRBV7-8 and TRBJ2-2; D gene uncertain. Germline V lookup: CDR1 SGHVS, CDR2 FQNEAQ. The CDR3 spans 14 residues. CDR3 sequence (DNA): TGTGACAGCAGCCCCGGTGGGAACACCGGGGAGCTGTTTTTT. It specifies CDSSPGGNTGELFF.

This clonotype has a count of ten or more. The chain recombines TRBV5-1 with TRBJ2-6; D may correspond to TRBD1 or TRBD2 (5 bases each). Trimming shortened V by 5 bases and J by 1 base, and 10 bases separated the two germline ends. The CDR3 covers 15 residues. CDR1 is SGHRS, CDR2 YFSETQ, per germline. CDR3 residues: CASREAGSGANVLTF. In DNA, the CDR3 is TGCGCCAGCAGGGAGGCAGGGTCTGGGGCCAACGTCCTGACTTTC.

This clonotype was found many times. The V and J genes are TRBV11-2 and TRBJ2-1; 7 nucleotides line up with TRBD2. This CDR3 is built from 15 residues. Germline V CDR1 and CDR2: SGHAT, FQNNGV. After removal of 0 bases from V and 7 bases from J, the junction contained 6 bases not matched to a gene. The CDR3 spells CASSLDPTGGNEQFF. The CDR3, as DNA: TGTGCCAGCAGCTTAGATCCCACCGGGGGGAATGAGCAGTTCTTC.

In this sample, this clonotype turned up many times. V usage is TRBV30 and J usage is TRBJ2-7, with a possible D match to TRBD1 (6 bases). V lost 3 bases and J lost 2, with 11 bases in between. This CDR3 comprises 13 residues. The V gene's germline CDR1 is GTSNPN and CDR2 SVGIG (reference sequence). CDR3 amino acids: CAWRGARTYEQYF. The CDR3 DNA reads TGTGCCTGGAGGGGGGCACGCACCTACGAGCAGTACTTC.

The chain joins TRBV20-1 to TRBJ2-7; 14 nucleotides agree with TRBD2. Germline CDR1 DFQATT, CDR2 SNEGSKA (reference sequence). V shed 6 bases, J shed 2 bases, and the junction held 6 bases outside the gene matches. CDR3 length: 15 residues. The chain's CDR3 is CSAGLAGGKAYEQYF. The CDR3 DNA follows: TGCAGTGCCGGACTAGCGGGAGGCAAAGCCTACGAGCAGTACTTC.

Only a few counts were recorded for this clonotype. This chain links TRBV6-2 or TRBV6-3 with TRBJ2-7, with D unresolved. The V and J ends lost 1 base and 0 bases respectively, with 10 bases between them. Germline V CDR1 and CDR2: MNHEY, SVGEGT. This CDR3 has 15 residues. CDR3 DNA sequence: TGTGCCAGCAGTTACTATACCGGGTCCTCCTACGAGCAGTACTTC. It specifies CASSYYTGSSYEQYF.

The table lists this clonotype with a few counts. CDR3 region: CASSILGWGATTDTQYF. CDR3 nucleotides: TGTGCCAGTAGTATACTGGGCTGGGGGGCGACGACAGATACGCAGTATTTT. This chain uses TRBV19 with TRBJ2-3; D assignment may be TRBD1 or TRBD2 (6 bases each). Trimming shortened V by 2 bases and J by 3 bases, and 18 bases separated the two germline ends. The CDR3 runs 17 residues. Germline V gene data show CDR1 as LNHDA and CDR2 as SQIVND (reference sequence).

This clonotype has at least ten counts. The J gene is TRBJ2-3, the V gene TRBV12-3 or TRBV12-4, with 7 positions matching TRBD1. The CDR3 covers 15 residues. The V and J ends lost 6 bases and 0 bases, in that order; junction bases with no gene match: 6. DNA for the CDR3: TGTGCCAGCAGGTACAGGGGCTCTAGCACAGATACGCAGTATTTT. This encodes CASRYRGSSTDTQYF.

V is TRBV6-2 or TRBV6-3 and J is TRBJ2-6, with TRBD1 matching 7 bases. CDR1 is MNHEY and CDR2 is SVGEGT in the germline V gene. The J segment lost 3 bases and the V segment lost 5 bases, leaving 7 bases of the junction unmatched. The CDR3 loop spans 16 amino acids. CDR3 sequence: CASSRDRAFGANVLTF. The CDR3 nucleotides read TGTGCCAGCAGTAGGGACAGAGCCTTTGGGGCCAACGTCCTGACTTTC.

The chain carries TRBV4-1 and TRBJ2-1; 7 bases are shared with TRBD2. Germline V gene lookup returns CDR1 MGHRA and CDR2 YSYEKL. The CDR3 consists of 16 residues. Trimming cost V 3 bases and J 8 bases; bases outside gene matches: 13. The CDR3 coding sequence is TGCGCCAGCAGCCATGTAAGACTAGCTAGAATGGATGAGCAGTTCTTC. Amino acids: CASSHVRLARMDEQFF.

This clonotype was seen ten or more times. J is TRBJ2-7 and V is TRBV28; D perhaps matches TRBD2 (5 bases). CDR3 size: 14 residues. Trimming cost V 2 bases and J 3 bases, with 11 bases left between them. Germline CDR1 is MDHEN and CDR2 is SYDVKM. The CDR3 spells CASSLDGVNYEQYF. The DNA of the CDR3 is TGTGCCAGCAGTTTAGACGGGGTGAACTACGAGCAGTACTTC.

This clonotype was seen many times. The gene calls are TRBV5-1 and TRBJ2-1; D assignment may be TRBD1 or TRBD2 (6 bases each). This CDR3 contains 15 residues. V was pared by 5 bases and J by 0 bases, with 12 bases between. CDR1 is SGHRS and CDR2 is YFSETQ in the germline V gene. CDR3 region: CASSTPGASYNEQFF. CDR3 nucleotide sequence: TGCGCCAGCAGTACCCCGGGGGCCTCCTACAATGAGCAGTTCTTC.

Many counts were recorded for this clonotype. V gene TRBV28 combines with J gene TRBJ2-1; 11 positions match TRBD2. The germline gives CDR1 MDHEN, CDR2 SYDVKM. The CDR3 runs to 15 residues. The trim removed 6 bases at V and 4 bases at J, leaving 5 bases unmatched. CDR3 DNA sequence: TGTGCCAGCAGCACGACTAGCGGGACGTACAATGAGCAGTTCTTC. It codes for CASSTTSGTYNEQFF.

At least ten counts were recorded for this clonotype. The CDR3 sequence: CASSGWDRGFEQYF. CDR3 in DNA: TGTGCCAGCAGTGGATGGGACAGGGGATTCGAGCAGTACTTC. V usage is TRBV2 and J usage is TRBJ2-7; 10 bases fit TRBD1. CDR3 length: 14 amino acids. J was trimmed by 6 bases and V by 4 bases; bases with no gene match: 6. Germline V CDR1 and CDR2: SNHLY, FYNNEI.

The chain combines TRBV7-3 with TRBJ1-5; the match to TRBD1 covers 7 bases. This CDR3 has 16 amino acids. V gave up 7 bases and J gave up 4 bases; unmatched junction bases: 13. Germline V gives CDR1 SGHTA, CDR2 FQGTGA. The CDR3 coding sequence is TGTGCCAGCACCCACAGGACAGGTCGTAAAAATCAGCCCCAGCATTTT. This encodes CASTHRTGRKNQPQHF.

This clonotype was detected ten times or more. This chain uses TRBV7-8 with TRBJ2-7, with a possible D match to TRBD1 (5 bases). Germline V gives CDR1 SGHVS, CDR2 FQNEAQ. V gave up 5 bases and J gave up 0 bases, with 14 bases separating them. There are 15 residues in the CDR3. This CDR3 is CASSEVGESSYEQYF. CDR3 DNA sequence: TGTGCCAGCAGCGAAGTAGGGGAATCCTCCTACGAGCAGTACTTC.

This clonotype showed up just a few times. The rearrangement joins TRBV6-5 to TRBJ2-7, with TRBD1 matching over 8 bases. The germline gives CDR1 MNHEY, CDR2 SVGAGI. The CDR3 extends over 15 amino acids. Trimming took 2 bases from V and 2 from J; bases not matched to a gene: 5. In DNA, the CDR3 is TGTGCCAGCAGTTACGGACAGGGTGGCGCCTACGAGCAGTACTTC. This encodes CASSYGQGGAYEQYF.

This clonotype was detected a few times. The chain couples TRBV5-6 to TRBJ2-3; D is ambiguous. Trimming left V 0 bases short and J 0 bases short, with 11 bases between. The CDR3 runs 16 residues. From germline, CDR1 is SGHDT and CDR2 YYEEEE. The CDR3 region has the DNA TGTGCCAGCAGCTTGGGGGCAGTGTCTAGCACAGATACGCAGTATTTT. Protein sequence: CASSLGAVSSTDTQYF. Based on the CDR3 plus reference TRBV5-6 and TRBJ2-3, the full variable domain is DAGVTQSPTHLIKTRGQQVTLRCSPKSGHDTVSWYQQALGQGPQFIFQYYEEEERQRGNFPDRFSGHQFPNYSSELNVNALLLGDSALYLCASSLGAVSSTDTQYFGPGTRLTVL.

This clonotype was seen many times. This chain connects TRBV2 to TRBJ1-1; D not resolved. V gave up 6 bases and J gave up 4 bases, with 12 bases separating them. Germline V lookup: CDR1 SNHLY, CDR2 FYNNEI. The CDR3 totals 13 residues. CDR3 protein: CASSSYRGTEAFF. For the CDR3, the DNA is TGTGCCAGCAGCTCCTACCGAGGCACTGAAGCTTTCTTT.

The chain has TRBV10-3 and TRBJ1-6; TRBD1 aligns across 7 bases. The germline CDR1 and CDR2 sequences are ENHRY and SYGVKD. This CDR3 spans 13 amino acids. Unmatched junction bases numbered 5, after V lost 10 bases and J lost 5 bases. CDR3 in amino acids: CASTGQHNSPLHF. The CDR3, as DNA: TGTGCCAGCACGGGACAGCATAATTCACCCCTCCACTTT.

This clonotype was recorded many times. This sequence joins TRBV6-2 or TRBV6-3 and TRBJ1-5; perhaps TRBD1 as D (6 bases). V was clipped by 0 bases and J by 5 bases, with 8 bases between them. The CDR3 runs to 14 residues. Germline CDR1 reads MNHEY; CDR2 reads SVGEGT. CDR3 nucleotides: TGTGCCAGCAGTTACTCGGGGGGGCATCAGCCCCAGCATTTT. It codes for CASSYSGGHQPQHF.

In its sample, this clonotype was seen many times. The chain uses TRBV6-5 and TRBJ2-1; TRBD2 is a possible D gene (5 bases). The DNA end lines up better with TRBJ2-5; the J call may be wrong. The CDR3 sequence is 14 residues long. CDR1 MNHEY and CDR2 SVGAGI come from the germline V gene. In DNA form, the CDR3 reads TGTGCCAGCAGTTACTCGAGAGGGTGGGAGACCCAGTACTTC. Its protein is CASSYSRGWETQYF.

The chain couples TRBV6-5 to TRBJ2-2; 7 bases line up with TRBD1. V shed 0 bases and J 6 bases; nucleotides not matched to a gene: 7. Germline V lookup: CDR1 MNHEY, CDR2 SVGAGI. The CDR3 length is 16 residues. The CDR3 DNA follows: TGTGCCAGCAGTTACTCAGAGGGGGCGGGCGCCGGGGAGCTGTTTTTT. Encoded protein: CASSYSEGAGAGELFF.

This clonotype was counted a few times. V and J are TRBV6-4 and TRBJ2-3, with D possibly being TRBD2 (5 bases). V lost 0 bases to trimming and J lost 9 bases, with 10 bases between them. CDR1 is MRHNA and CDR2 is SNTAGT in the germline V gene. The CDR3 sequence is 13 residues long. CDR3: CASSDSASSTQYF. CDR3 DNA sequence: TGTGCCAGCAGTGACTCGGCTAGCTCGACGCAGTATTTT.

This clonotype was observed at least ten times. The chain uses TRBV5-1 and TRBJ1-2; TRBD1 matches at 7 bases. V trimming: 2 bases; J trimming: 4 bases; junction bases outside the gene matches: 8. The CDR3 consists of 15 residues. Germline lookup yields CDR1 SGHRS and CDR2 YFSETQ. CDR3 bases: TGCGCCAGCAGCTTCTCACAGGGGCTCAGCTATGGCTACACCTTC. Translated, it gives CASSFSQGLSYGYTF.